These 19 T cell receptor beta chains were all obtained from the same sample, sequenced in a study of cytomegalovirus exposure and HLA in healthy donors (dated 2017 in TCRdb). The library was generated by the immunoSEQ multiplex PCR assay. A mixture of 60 forward primers for TCR Vbeta segments and 13 reverse primers for TCR Jbeta segments was used in the multiplex PCR. Sourced from immuneACCESS, this table was stored by TCRdb with only in-frame sequences that have V and J called. A share of the clones is absent; for the studies checked, an unresolved V gene accounts for under half, and the remainder has no known explanation. The sample has approximately 190,000 clones on record, 75% to 90% of them singletons. The leading ten clones occupy roughly 0.75% of the sample. Source material: PBMCs. Every receptor here comes from a woman aged 18-30 years in good health and CMV-seronegative.

The chain has TRBV19 and TRBJ2-7, with D possibly TRBD2 on 5 matching bases. Germline CDR1 reads LNHDA; CDR2 reads SQIVND (reference sequence). V was pared by 4 bases and J by 7 bases, with 8 bases between. The CDR3 has 11 residues. The CDR3 nucleotides are TGTGCCAGTAGTAGCGAGGGAGAGCAGTACTTC. Protein product: CASSSEGEQYF. The full variable domain, in which reference TRBV19 and TRBJ2-7 provide the parts outside the CDR3, is DGGITQSPKYLFRKEGQNVTLSCEQNLNHDAMYWYRQDPGQGLRLIYYSQIVNDFQKGDIAEGYSVSREKKESFPLTVTSAQKNPTAFYLCASSSEGEQYFGPGTRLTVT.

The V and J genes are TRBV30 and TRBJ1-5, with 8 bases fitting TRBD1. There are 13 residues in the CDR3. V was clipped by 3 bases and J by 7 bases; unmatched bases: 5. CDR1 and CDR2 from the germline V gene are GTSNPN and SVGIG (reference sequence). The CDR3 spells CAWSRGREQPQHF. DNA for the CDR3: TGTGCCTGGAGCAGGGGGCGAGAGCAGCCCCAGCATTTT.

The chain couples TRBV28 to TRBJ1-2; 12 bases are shared with TRBD1. Germline assignment: CDR1 MDHEN and CDR2 SYDVKM. This CDR3 is built from 16 residues. The V segment lost 5 bases and the J segment 5 bases; nucleotides outside the gene matches: 9. The CDR3 region has the DNA TGTGCCAGCAGTATGGGACAGGGGGCGGTTGTTTATGGCTACACCTTC. This sequence encodes CASSMGQGAVVYGYTF.

This clone was detected a few times. The chain recombines TRBV30 with TRBJ2-2, with 11 bases fitting TRBD1. Per the germline V gene, CDR1 is GTSNPN and CDR2 is SVGIG (reference sequence). With 2 bases clipped from V and 8 bases from J, the junction kept 4 bases outside the gene matches. CDR3 length: 14 residues. CDR3 nucleotides: TGTGCCTGGAGTATGGGACAGGGGGAGGGGGAGCTGTTTTTT. Protein sequence: CAWSMGQGEGELFF.

In this sample, this clone turned up once. The chain employs TRBV27 and TRBJ1-2; D is unresolved. CDR3 length: 14 residues. Germline V gene lookup returns CDR1 MNHEY and CDR2 SMNVEV (reference sequence). Trimming removed 3 bases from V and 6 bases from J, with 14 bases in between. The CDR3 nucleotides are TGTGCCAGCAGTTTCCGGTCGGGGTACGATGGCTACACCTTC. Protein: CASSFRSGYDGYTF.

The chain carries TRBV12-5 and TRBJ2-5; D is possibly TRBD2 (6 bases). In germline, CDR1 is LGHNT, CDR2 FRNRAP. The CDR3 spans 14 residues. Trimming left V 3 bases short and J 2 bases short, with 10 bases between. CDR3 protein: CASGLWEDQETQYF. CDR3 DNA sequence: TGTGCTAGTGGTTTATGGGAGGATCAAGAGACCCAGTACTTC.

The chain carries TRBV7-3 and TRBJ2-2; D unresolved. V lost 4 bases, J lost 3 bases, and 15 bases lay in between. Per the germline V gene, CDR1 is SGHTA and CDR2 is FQGTGA. CDR3 length: 16 residues. CDR3 DNA sequence: TGTGCCAGCAGCTCCCGGCCCCTGGGCGACACCGGGGAGCTGTTTTTT. Residues: CASSSRPLGDTGELFF.

This clone is a singleton in its sample. The V gene is TRBV5-1, the J gene TRBJ2-7, with D perhaps matching TRBD2 (5 bases). This CDR3 has 11 amino acids. Trimming left V 1 base short and J 7 bases short, with 6 bases between. CDR1 SGHRS and CDR2 YFSETQ come from the germline V gene. CDR3 in DNA: TGCGCCAGCAGCTTGACGGGGGAGCAGTACTTC. It encodes CASSLTGEQYF.

The V and J genes are TRBV4-2 and TRBJ2-5; 8 bases match TRBD2. The germline V gene encodes CDR1 LGHNA and CDR2 YNFKEQ. Trimming at V came to 0 bases and at J to 5 bases, leaving 11 bases not matched to a gene. CDR3 length: 17 residues. The CDR3 loop reads CASSQEGASGLPETQYF. CDR3 sequence (DNA): TGTGCCAGCAGCCAAGAAGGGGCTAGCGGGCTCCCGGAGACCCAGTACTTC.

This clone was seen just once. The chain combines TRBV5-6 with TRBJ1-3; 10 bases match TRBD1. The V segment lost 1 base and the J segment 8 bases; nucleotides outside the gene matches: 6. The length of the CDR3 is 15 residues. CDR1 is SGHDT and CDR2 is YYEEEE in the germline V gene. This CDR3 reads CASSLMGQGPDTIYF. CDR3 in DNA: TGTGCCAGCAGCTTGATGGGACAGGGGCCAGACACCATATATTTT.

This chain connects TRBV2 to TRBJ2-1, with TRBD2 matching 13 bases. This CDR3 contains 15 residues. V lost 4 bases to trimming and J lost 7 bases; unmatched junction nucleotides: 4. Germline V gene sequence: CDR1 SNHLY, CDR2 FYNNEI. Here the CDR3 DNA reads TGTGCCAGCAGTGCAGAGACTAGCGGGAGGAATGAGCAGTTCTTC. Translating it yields CASSAETSGRNEQFF.

J is TRBJ1-5 and V is TRBV25-1; possible D gene TRBD1, 5 bases. From germline, CDR1 is MGHDK and CDR2 SYGVNS. The V and J ends lost 3 bases and 6 bases respectively, with 15 bases between them. There are 15 residues in the CDR3. The CDR3 region has the DNA TGTGCCAGCAGTGAGGGAGGGGAGGAGAGTCAGCCCCAGCATTTT. Translation gives CASSEGGEESQPQHF. Complete variable domain (other parts from reference TRBV25-1 and TRBJ1-5): EADIYQTPRYLVIGTGKKITLECSQTMGHDKMYWYQQDPGMELHLIHYSYGVNSTEKGDLSSESTVSRIRTEHFPLTLESARPSHTSQYLCASSEGGEESQPQHFGDGTRLSIL.

The DNA of the CDR3 is TGTGCCAGCAGCCTTGAGCGGGAGGTACACTACGAGCAGTACTTC. The encoded protein is CASSLEREVHYEQYF. The rearrangement uses TRBV4-2 and TRBJ2-7; 9 positions match TRBD2. This CDR3 is 15 amino acids long. Germline values: CDR1 LGHNA, CDR2 YNFKEQ. V gave up 4 bases and J gave up 3 bases; unmatched junction bases: 7.

This sequence joins TRBV7-3 and TRBJ2-7; 8 bases align to TRBD1. The CDR3 has 15 residues. J gave up 0 bases and V 2 bases, and 3 bases lay outside the gene matches. Germline V gives CDR1 SGHTA, CDR2 FQGTGA. Written as DNA, the CDR3 is TGTGCCAGCAGCTTATACAGGGGGGCCTCCTACGAGCAGTACTTC. Its translation is CASSLYRGASYEQYF.

The chain is built from TRBV2 and TRBJ1-2, with TRBD1 identical over 7 bases. Germline CDR1 is SNHLY and CDR2 is FYNNEI. The CDR3 is 14 amino acids. V lost 6 bases to trimming and J lost 7 bases; unmatched junction nucleotides: 11. The CDR3 nucleotides read TGTGCCAGCAGATTGACAGGGTATCGATCTGGCTACACCTTC. Translated: CASRLTGYRSGYTF.

This clone appeared a single time. J is TRBJ2-3 and V is TRBV30; a possible D gene is TRBD1 (5 bases). Germline V gives CDR1 GTSNPN, CDR2 SVGIG (reference sequence). This CDR3 region has 16 residues. Between the trimmed V and J ends, which lost 0 bases and 0 bases, there was a span of 13 bases. The CDR3 loop reads CAWSVQVAVSTDTQYF. Here the CDR3 DNA reads TGTGCCTGGAGTGTACAGGTAGCAGTGAGCACAGATACGCAGTATTTT.

This rearrangement joins TRBV18 to TRBJ2-2, with 10 bases that match TRBD1. Germline V gene sequence: CDR1 KGHSH, CDR2 LQKENI. Trimming at V came to 2 bases and at J to 5 bases, leaving 11 bases not matched to a gene. The CDR3 totals 18 residues. The CDR3 nucleotides are TGTGCCAGCTCACCATCCGGGACAGGGGTCGGGATGACCGGGGAGCTGTTTTTT. Translated, it gives CASSPSGTGVGMTGELFF. Full variable domain (outside the CDR3, taken from reference TRBV18 and TRBJ2-2): NAGVMQNPRHLVRRRGQEARLRCSPMKGHSHVYWYRQLPEEGLKFMVYLQKENIIDESGMPKERFSAEFPKEGPSILRIQQVVRGDSAAYFCASSPSGTGVGMTGELFFGEGSRLTVL.

This clone was seen once. The chain uses TRBV7-9 and TRBJ2-5, with D tentatively TRBD1 (5 bases). The CDR3 runs to 15 residues. Between the trimmed V and J ends, which lost 5 bases and 2 bases, there was a span of 15 bases. Looked up from germline, CDR1 is SEHNR and CDR2 is FQNEAQ (reference sequence). CDR3 amino acids: CASSRRQTFQETQYF. The CDR3 DNA sequence: TGTGCCAGCAGCCGGCGACAGACTTTTCAAGAGACCCAGTACTTC.

J is TRBJ2-1 and V is TRBV6-6; 7 bases are a match to TRBD2. The germline V gene encodes CDR1 MNHNY and CDR2 SVGAGI (reference sequence). The CDR3 spans 14 residues. Losses at the gene ends were 2 bases for V and 8 bases for J; bases not matched to a gene: 6. The CDR3 DNA reads TGTGCCAGCAGTTACCAGCGGGGTGGCGATGAGCAGTTCTTC. Residues: CASSYQRGGDEQFF.